What follows are 27 T cell receptor beta chains derived from one specimen sequenced in a study of cytomegalovirus exposure and HLA in healthy donors. Primers included in the PCR were 60 Vbeta and 13 Jbeta primers. Method: immunoSEQ multiplex PCR; TCRdb's copy keeps in-frame clones and lacks some. This repertoire shows just over 150,000 clones, around 76% found once; its top ten account for approximately 2%. The material sequenced was PBMCs. The origin of the receptors is a female donor in good health and CMV-seronegative.

V and J are TRBV28 and TRBJ1-5; D unresolved. The CDR3 totals 13 residues. The ends were cut back, 11 bases at V and 0 bases at J, with 11 bases in the middle. Per germline, CDR1 MDHEN and CDR2 SYDVKM. The CDR3 DNA reads TGTGCCTTCTCCCAGGATAGCAATCAGCCCCAGCATTTT. It encodes CAFSQDSNQPQHF.

J is TRBJ1-2 and V is TRBV5-4, with D possibly matching TRBD1 (5 bases). Trimming cost V 7 bases and J 4 bases, with 14 bases left between them. This CDR3 has 13 amino acids. Looked up from germline, CDR1 is SGHNT and CDR2 is YYREEE (reference sequence). The CDR3 region has the DNA TGTGCCAGCCAGACCTTAGACAGCTATGGCTACACCTTC. Protein sequence: CASQTLDSYGYTF.

The chain has TRBV29-1 and TRBJ2-7, with D unclear. Germline CDR1 and CDR2: SQVTM and ANQGSEA. The CDR3 sequence is 11 residues long. Between the trimmed V and J ends, which lost 8 bases and 1 base, there was a span of 9 bases. The CDR3 DNA follows: TGCAGCTTTGTAGCTTCCTACGAGCAGTACTTC. This codes for CSFVASYEQYF.

The gene calls are TRBV2 and TRBJ1-4, with TRBD1 as a possible D gene (6 bases). V lost 5 bases to trimming and J lost 6 bases, with 13 bases between them. This CDR3 is built from 14 residues. CDR1 and CDR2 (germline): SNHLY, FYNNEI. As DNA, the CDR3 is TGTGCCAGCAGTCGGGACACCGGATATGAAAAACTGTTTTTT. It translates to CASSRDTGYEKLFF.

V and J are TRBV13 and TRBJ2-1, with D tentatively TRBD1 (5 bases). In germline, CDR1 is PRHDT, CDR2 FYEKMQ (reference sequence). This CDR3 is 12 amino acids long. Trimming left V 3 bases short and J 7 bases short, with 7 bases between. The CDR3 DNA is TGTGCCAGCAGCTTGACAGTTAATGAGCAGTTCTTC. Protein: CASSLTVNEQFF. The entire variable domain, with the rest obtained from reference TRBV13 and TRBJ2-1, is as follows: AAGVIQSPRHLIKEKRETATLKCYPIPRHDTVYWYQQGPGQDPQFLISFYEKMQSDKGSIPDRFSAQQFSDYHSELNMSSLELGDSALYFCASSLTVNEQFFGPGTRLTVL.

This clone was counted a few times. This sequence joins TRBV6-5 and TRBJ1-6; no clear D gene. Germline V gene data show CDR1 as MNHEY and CDR2 as SVGAGI. This CDR3 is built from 14 residues. Trimming removed 6 bases from V and 0 bases from J, with 6 bases in between. Here the CDR3 DNA reads TGTGCCAGCAGCGAGCGCTCCTATAATTCACCCCTCCACTTT. Translating gives CASSERSYNSPLHF.

The sample holds one count of this clone. The chain employs TRBV7-9 and TRBJ2-7, with TRBD2 identical over 7 bases. The CDR3 loop spans 15 amino acids. Trimming removed 5 bases from V and 2 bases from J; junction bases left unmatched: 9. Germline V gene lookup returns CDR1 SEHNR and CDR2 FQNEAQ (reference sequence). This CDR3 reads CASSLRGGGPYEQYF. Here the CDR3 DNA reads TGTGCCAGCAGCCTGCGGGGCGGGGGTCCCTACGAGCAGTACTTC.

The chain employs TRBV19 and TRBJ2-5; TRBD2 matches 7 bases. This CDR3 has 15 residues. Germline V lookup: CDR1 LNHDA, CDR2 SQIVND (reference sequence). J gave up 5 bases and V 3 bases, and 9 bases lay outside the gene matches. CDR3 region: CASSIGLLASETQYF. The CDR3 DNA is TGTGCCAGTAGTATCGGTTTACTAGCGAGCGAGACCCAGTACTTC.

The rearrangement joins TRBV11-2 to TRBJ2-7; tentatively, D is TRBD2 (6 bases). Trimming cost V 2 bases and J 6 bases, with 14 bases left between them. This CDR3 comprises 14 residues. From germline, CDR1 is SGHAT and CDR2 FQNNGV. The CDR3 coding sequence is TGTGCCAGCAGCTTATCCCCGACTAGTTTCGAGCAGTACTTC. Its protein product is CASSLSPTSFEQYF.

This clone turned up a few times. The chain employs TRBV6-5 and TRBJ1-6; D gene ambiguous. The CDR3 runs to 15 residues. Germline CDR1 is MNHEY and CDR2 is SVGAGI. V was shortened by 2 bases and J by 0 bases, with 5 bases between the two germline ends. CDR3 sequence: CASSYESSYNSPLHF. For the CDR3, the DNA is TGTGCCAGCAGTTACGAGAGCTCCTATAATTCACCCCTCCACTTT.

The CDR3 spells CASSLPDRVGAFF. CDR3 coding DNA: TGTGCCAGCAGCCTTCCCGACAGGGTCGGGGCTTTCTTT. The chain uses TRBV5-8 and TRBJ1-1; 7 bases fit TRBD1. V dropped 4 bases and J dropped 11; count of bases not matched to a gene: 11. CDR3 length: 13 amino acids. Per germline, CDR1 SGHTS and CDR2 YDEGEE.

The V call is TRBV27, the J call TRBJ2-7, with TRBD1 matching 9 bases. Germline values: CDR1 MNHEY, CDR2 SMNVEV (reference sequence). This CDR3 region has 16 residues. Germline trimming cut 5 bases from V and 1 base from J; bases unmatched to any gene: 9. CDR3 sequence: CASSPGGGQGSYEQYF. CDR3 DNA sequence: TGTGCCAGCAGTCCAGGGGGGGGACAGGGATCCTACGAGCAGTACTTC.

There are a few counts of this clone. The gene calls are TRBV5-6 and TRBJ1-5; TRBD1 matches 8 bases. J was trimmed by 4 bases and V by 4 bases; bases with no gene match: 7. The CDR3 is 15 residues long. The V gene's germline CDR1 is SGHDT and CDR2 YYEEEE. The CDR3 DNA is TGTGCCAGCAGCCCCGCCAGGGGGCGGAATCAGCCCCAGCATTTT. As protein: CASSPARGRNQPQHF.

The V call is TRBV7-9, the J call TRBJ2-7, with TRBD2 matching 12 bases. Germline-derived CDR1 and CDR2 are SEHNR and FQNEAQ (reference sequence). The CDR3 extends over 14 amino acids. V shed 3 bases, J shed 9 bases, and the junction held 6 bases outside the gene matches. Here the CDR3 DNA reads TGTGCCAGCAGCTTGTCTAGCGGGAGGGCCTGGCAGTACTTC. This sequence encodes CASSLSSGRAWQYF.

J is TRBJ2-3 and V is TRBV7-2; D unresolved. Per the germline V gene, CDR1 is SGHTA and CDR2 is FQGNSA. The CDR3 covers 14 residues. The ends were cut back, 1 base at V and 0 bases at J, with 5 bases in the middle. CDR3 bases: TGTGCCAGCAGCTTAGAGAGGAGCACAGATACGCAGTATTTT. Its translation: CASSLERSTDTQYF.

V is TRBV5-1 and J is TRBJ2-1; D perhaps matches TRBD1 (5 bases). The CDR3 is 14 amino acids. Per germline, CDR1 SGHRS and CDR2 YFSETQ. The V end was cut by 4 bases, the J end by 5 bases, with 13 bases between. CDR3 protein: CASSGQGGDNEQFF. CDR3 sequence (DNA): TGCGCCAGCAGCGGGCAGGGTGGAGACAATGAGCAGTTCTTC.

The V call is TRBV9, the J call TRBJ1-5; D is unclear. V gave up 3 bases and J gave up 1 base, with 11 bases separating them. The germline gives CDR1 SGDLS, CDR2 YYNGEE. This CDR3 comprises 15 residues. CDR3 residues: CASSENSWSNQPQHF. The CDR3 DNA reads TGTGCCAGCAGCGAAAACAGCTGGAGCAATCAGCCCCAGCATTTT.

V usage is TRBV7-2 and J usage is TRBJ1-6; 7 bases fit TRBD1. This CDR3 is 16 amino acids long. Looked up from germline, CDR1 is SGHTA and CDR2 is FQGNSA. Trimming took 0 bases from V and 7 from J; bases not matched to a gene: 6. The CDR3 spells CASSLAQGQPNSPLHF. The CDR3 DNA sequence: TGTGCCAGCAGCTTAGCACAGGGACAGCCGAATTCACCCCTCCACTTT.

The chain carries TRBV5-1 and TRBJ2-1, with TRBD2 matching over 8 bases. From germline, CDR1 is SGHRS and CDR2 YFSETQ. Losses at the gene ends were 4 bases for V and 1 base for J; bases not matched to a gene: 10. The CDR3 covers 17 residues. CDR3 residues: CASSGSWVAGSYNEQFF. CDR3 nucleotide sequence: TGCGCCAGCAGCGGGTCGTGGGTAGCGGGGTCCTACAATGAGCAGTTCTTC. Using reference TRBV5-1 and TRBJ2-1 for the parts outside the CDR3, the full variable domain is KAGVTQTPRYLIKTRGQQVTLSCSPISGHRSVSWYQQTPGQGLQFLFEYFSETQRNKGNFPGRFSGRQFSNSRSEMNVSTLELGDSALYLCASSGSWVAGSYNEQFFGPGTRLTVL.

J is TRBJ2-4 and V is TRBV19; 7 nucleotides match TRBD2. The germline gives CDR1 LNHDA, CDR2 SQIVND (reference sequence). The CDR3 has 15 residues. With 3 bases clipped from V and 1 base from J, the junction kept 3 bases outside the gene matches. The CDR3 bases are TGTGCCAGTAGTATTGGGGGAGGGGCCAAAAACATTCAGTACTTC. Translating it yields CASSIGGGAKNIQYF. The full variable domain, rest sourced from reference TRBV19 and TRBJ2-4, is DGGITQSPKYLFRKEGQNVTLSCEQNLNHDAMYWYRQDPGQGLRLIYYSQIVNDFQKGDIAEGYSVSREKKESFPLTVTSAQKNPTAFYLCASSIGGGAKNIQYFGAGTRLSVL.

The V call is TRBV29-1, the J call TRBJ2-3, with 14 bases fitting TRBD2. CDR3 length: 14 residues. Germline V CDR1 and CDR2: SQVTM, ANQGSEA. J lost 8 bases, V lost 6 bases, and 7 bases had no gene match. CDR3 protein: CSVGTSGGSGTQYF. For the CDR3, the DNA is TGCAGCGTAGGGACTAGCGGGGGATCAGGTACGCAGTATTTT.

The rearrangement uses TRBV6-4 and TRBJ2-1; no clear D. Germline loops: CDR1 MRHNA, CDR2 SNTAGT. The CDR3 is 14 residues long. V lost 3 bases, J lost 6 bases, and 12 bases lay in between. As DNA, the CDR3 is TGTGCCAGCAGTGAGTACGGCGGAAGCAATGAGCAGTTCTTC. It specifies CASSEYGGSNEQFF.

The genes are TRBV7-2 and TRBJ2-1; 7 nucleotides align to TRBD1. CDR1 and CDR2 (germline): SGHTA, FQGNSA. After removal of 11 bases from V and 4 bases from J, the junction contained 8 bases not matched to a gene. The CDR3 is made up of 13 amino acids. The CDR3 spells CAHGTDVYNEQFF. The DNA of the CDR3 is TGTGCCCACGGGACAGATGTTTACAATGAGCAGTTCTTC. Using reference TRBV7-2 and TRBJ2-1 for the parts outside the CDR3, the full variable domain is GAGVSQSPSNKVTEKGKDVELRCDPISGHTALYWYRQSLGQGLEFLIYFQGNSAPDKSGLPSDRFSAERTGGSVSTLTIQRTQQEDSAVYLCAHGTDVYNEQFFGPGTRLTVL.

This clone was picked up one time. The DNA of the CDR3 is TGTGCCAGCAGCTTAGAGGGGTCTAGCGGGGAGACCCAGTACTTC. This encodes CASSLEGSSGETQYF. This rearrangement joins TRBV11-2 to TRBJ2-5; 8 nucleotides match TRBD2. The CDR3 is 15 residues long. Germline trimming cut 0 bases from V and 5 bases from J; bases unmatched to any gene: 5. Looked up from germline, CDR1 is SGHAT and CDR2 is FQNNGV.

The sample holds one count of this clone. The chain links TRBV10-3 to TRBJ1-2; a possible D gene is TRBD1 (5 bases). This CDR3 spans 18 amino acids. The ends were cut back, 0 bases at V and 5 bases at J, with 22 bases in the middle. CDR1 is ENHRY and CDR2 is SYGVKD in the germline V gene. CDR3 residues: CAISESATGGSNRYGYTF. The CDR3 region has the DNA TGTGCCATCAGTGAGTCGGCTACAGGTGGGTCCAATAGGTATGGCTACACCTTC.

This clone was observed a handful of times. The chain carries TRBV30 and TRBJ2-3; 7 nucleotides align to TRBD1. CDR1 is GTSNPN, CDR2 SVGIG, per germline (reference sequence). The CDR3 spans 15 residues. V shed 2 bases, J shed 1 base, and the junction held 6 bases outside the gene matches. The CDR3 here is CAWSTRQGRTDTQYF. The DNA for the CDR3 is TGTGCCTGGAGTACACGACAGGGCCGCACAGATACGCAGTATTTT.

This chain connects TRBV4-1 to TRBJ1-1; 9 positions agree with TRBD1. The trim removed 3 bases at V and 5 bases at J, leaving 10 bases unmatched. The germline gives CDR1 MGHRA, CDR2 YSYEKL. The CDR3 sequence is 16 residues long. The CDR3 spells CASSQSTGGASTEAFF. The CDR3 DNA follows: TGCGCCAGCAGCCAGTCTACAGGGGGCGCTTCAACTGAAGCTTTCTTT.